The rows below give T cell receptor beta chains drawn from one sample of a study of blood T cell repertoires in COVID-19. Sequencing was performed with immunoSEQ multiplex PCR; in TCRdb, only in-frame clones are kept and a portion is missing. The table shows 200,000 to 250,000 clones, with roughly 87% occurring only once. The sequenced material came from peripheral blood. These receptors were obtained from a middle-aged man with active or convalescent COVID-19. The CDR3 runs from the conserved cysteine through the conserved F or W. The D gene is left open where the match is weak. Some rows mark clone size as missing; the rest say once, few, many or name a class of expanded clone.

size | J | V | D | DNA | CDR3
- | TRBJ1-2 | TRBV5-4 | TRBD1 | TGTGCCAGCAGCACCGAAGACAGGGATTTCTATGGCTACACCTTC | CASSTEDRDFYGYTF
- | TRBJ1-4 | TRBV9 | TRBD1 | TGTGCCAGCAGCAATAACAGGGGGCGTAATGAAAAACTGTTTTTT | CASSNNRGRNEKLFF
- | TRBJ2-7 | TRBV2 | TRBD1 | TGTGCCACCTCGGGCCGGGACAGCTCCTACGAGCAGTACTTC | CATSGRDSSYEQYF
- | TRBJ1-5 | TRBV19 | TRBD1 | TGTGCCAGTAGTATAGGGGACAGGGGGTCCAATCAGCCCCAGCATTTT | CASSIGDRGSNQPQHF
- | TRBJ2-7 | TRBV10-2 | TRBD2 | TGCGCCAGCAGTGATGGCGGGAGTAACTACGAGCAGTACTTC | CASSDGGSNYEQYF
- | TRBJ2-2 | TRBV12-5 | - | TGTGCTAGTGGTCTCCCCGACCAACAGGCCTTGGCCGGGGAGCTGTTTTTT | CASGLPDQQALAGELFF
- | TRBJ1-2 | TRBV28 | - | TGTGCCAGCAGTTATCAGGGCTATGGCTACACCTTC | CASSYQGYGYTF
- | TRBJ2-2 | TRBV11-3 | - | TGTGCCAGCAGCCCGGGAGTTATCGACACCGGGGAGCTGTTTTTT | CASSPGVIDTGELFF
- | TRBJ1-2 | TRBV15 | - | TGTGCCACCAGCAGAGGGGGCGGGGGCCTTAACTATGGCTACACCTTC | CATSRGGGGLNYGYTF
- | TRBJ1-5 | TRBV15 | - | TGTGCCACCAGCAGAGATCGGGAGGGGCTGGAGCCCCAGCATTTT | CATSRDREGLEPQHF
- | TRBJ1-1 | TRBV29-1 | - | TGCAGCGTGGGATGGGGCGGGGACACTGAAGCTTTCTTT | CSVGWGGDTEAFF
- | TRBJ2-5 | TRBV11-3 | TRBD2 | TGTGCCAGCAGCCCGACTAGCGGGAGATTGAGTGGAGAGACCCAGTACTTC | CASSPTSGRLSGETQYF
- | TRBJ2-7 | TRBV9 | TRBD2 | TGTGCCAGCAGCGTATTAGCGGGCGACTACGAGCAGTACTTC | CASSVLAGDYEQYF
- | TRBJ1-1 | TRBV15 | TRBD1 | TGTGCCACCAGCACCAACAGGGGCGGGAACACTGAAGCTTTCTTT | CATSTNRGGNTEAFF
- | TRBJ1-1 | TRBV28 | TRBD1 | TGTGCCAGCAGGCGATACAGGGGCGGCACTGAAGCTTTCTTT | CASRRYRGGTEAFF
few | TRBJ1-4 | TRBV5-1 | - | TGCGCCAGCAGCCCTGGGAGGGGAACTAATGAAAAACTGTTTTTT | CASSPGRGTNEKLFF
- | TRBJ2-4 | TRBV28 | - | TGTGCCAGCAGTTTTGAGGGTGGGTTCATTCAGTACTTC | CASSFEGGFIQYF
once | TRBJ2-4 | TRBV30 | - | TGTGCCTGGAGTGGACTAGTCGGCAAAAACATTCAGTACTTC | CAWSGLVGKNIQYF
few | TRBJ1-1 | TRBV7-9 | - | TGTGCCAGCAGCTTGAAAAGAGTCAGGGTCTGGACTGAAGCTTTCTTT | CASSLKRVRVWTEAFF
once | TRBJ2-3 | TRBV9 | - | TGTGCCAGCGGCGACGATGTAGCAGACACAGATACGCAGTATTTT | CASGDDVADTDTQYF
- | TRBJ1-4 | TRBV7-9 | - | TGTGCCAGCAGCTTAATGGCTATCTCAACAGGGTTTGAAAAACTGTTTTTT | CASSLMAISTGFEKLFF
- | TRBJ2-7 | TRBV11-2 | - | TGTGCCAGCAGCCCGTGGACAGCTACCTACGAGCAGTACTTC | CASSPWTATYEQYF
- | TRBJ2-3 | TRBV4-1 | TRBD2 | TGCGCCAGCAGCCCCCGGGAGGGATGGACAGATACGCAGTATTTT | CASSPREGWTDTQYF
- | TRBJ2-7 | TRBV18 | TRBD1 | TGTGCCAGCTCACTCGGGACAGGCTCCTACGAGCAGTACTTC | CASSLGTGSYEQYF
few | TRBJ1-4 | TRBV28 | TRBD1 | TGTGCCAGCAGTACAGGGGATACAGCTAATGAAAAACTGTTTTTT | CASSTGDTANEKLFF
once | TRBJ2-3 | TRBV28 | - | TGTGCCAGCAGTTCTAGCCCCTATACGCAGTATTTT | CASSSSPYTQYF
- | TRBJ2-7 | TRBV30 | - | TGTGCCTGGGGCCGGACAGCCTACGAGCAGTACTTC | CAWGRTAYEQYF
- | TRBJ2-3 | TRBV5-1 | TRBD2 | TGCGCCAGCAGTACGGGAGGGCGACGCACAGATACGCAGTATTTT | CASSTGGRRTDTQYF
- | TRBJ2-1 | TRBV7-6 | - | TGTGCCAGCAGCTTAGGGCAGGGCCCCTACAATGAGCAGTTCTTC | CASSLGQGPYNEQFF
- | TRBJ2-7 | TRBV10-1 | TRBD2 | TGCGCCAGCAGCTCGGGACTAGCGGGGGGTAGGTACGAGCAGTACTTC | CASSSGLAGGRYEQYF
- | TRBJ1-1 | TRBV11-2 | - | TGTGCCAGCAGTCTAGGTTTGTTCGGGGGTAAGAACACTGAAGCTTTCTTT | CASSLGLFGGKNTEAFF
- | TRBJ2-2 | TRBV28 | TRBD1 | TGTGCCAGCAGTACCCCCGGGACAGCGAACACCGGGGAGCTGTTTTTT | CASSTPGTANTGELFF
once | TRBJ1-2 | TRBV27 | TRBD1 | TGTGCCAGCAGAACCGGGACAGGGGGGAACTATGGCTACACCTTC | CASRTGTGGNYGYTF
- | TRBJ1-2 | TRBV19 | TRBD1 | TGTGCCAGTAGTATAGATCAAGGGGGCCGACGAGGCTACACCTTC | CASSIDQGGRRGYTF
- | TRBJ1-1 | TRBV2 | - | TGTGCCAGCAGTGAAGAGGGGGGGGCCACTGAAGCTTTCTTT | CASSEEGGATEAFF
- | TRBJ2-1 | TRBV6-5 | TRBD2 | TGTGCCAGCAGTTACGGGACTAGATCGAATGAGCAGTTCTTC | CASSYGTRSNEQFF